These T cell receptor beta chains were read from a single sample in a study of T cells after posttransplantation cyclophosphamide. Sequencing was performed with immunoSEQ multiplex PCR; in TCRdb, only in-frame clones are kept and a portion is missing. The table includes some 10,000 clones, roughly 80% detected once. Here the sequenced sample was PBMCs, taken after allogeneic stem cell transplant with posttransplant cyclophosphamide. The receptors originated from a female patient between 50 and 60 years old who received an allogeneic stem cell transplant from a related donor, was CMV-positive, and had no GVHD. Some T cells may be provided by the graft donor. The CDR3 runs from the conserved cysteine through the conserved F or W. A D gene is named only where the DNA matches it firmly. Size is stated for part of the rows, as once, few or many counts, or as a class when the clone is expanded.

-,TRBJ2-3,TRBD2,TRBV5-1,CASSLVTSGGSDTQYF,TGCGCCAGCAGCTTAGTTACTAGCGGGGGGTCAGATACGCAGTATTTT
few,TRBJ2-2,TRBD2,TRBV7-9,CASRTSGASGELFF,TGTGCCAGCAGGACTAGCGGGGCCTCCGGGGAGCTGTTTTTT
-,TRBJ1-4,-,TRBV5-1,CASSLEVVVGGTEEKLFF,TGCGCCAGCAGCTTGGAAGTGGTCGTTGGGGGGACGGAAGAAAAACTGTTTTTT
-,TRBJ1-1,-,TRBV11-2,CASSFTGNTEAFF,TGTGCCAGCAGCTTCACAGGGAACACTGAAGCTTTCTTT
once,TRBJ2-7,TRBD1,TRBV5-1,CASSPDRGPYEQYF,TGCGCCAGCAGCCCCGACAGGGGGCCCTACGAGCAGTACTTC
few,TRBJ1-3,-,TRBV7-9,CASRSRRGNTIYF,TGTGCCAGCAGGTCACGCCGGGGAAACACCATATATTTT
-,TRBJ1-1,TRBD1,TRBV5-1,CASSLGQGWDTEAFF,TGCGCCAGCAGCTTGGGACAGGGGTGGGACACTGAAGCTTTCTTT
-,TRBJ1-1,-,TRBV2,CASSLGDLGTEAFF,TGTGCCAGCAGTCTAGGGGATTTGGGCACTGAAGCTTTCTTT
-,TRBJ2-5,-,TRBV5-1,CASSLDYAGDPQETQYF,TGCGCCAGCAGCTTGGACTATGCAGGGGACCCACAAGAGACCCAGTACTTC
-,TRBJ1-1,TRBD1,TRBV4-2,CASSQTRQGRFMNTEAFF,TGTGCCAGCAGCCAAACGAGACAGGGGCGTTTCATGAACACTGAAGCTTTCTTT
-,TRBJ1-3,-,TRBV30,CAWSLENTIYF,TGTGCCTGGAGCCTAGAGAACACCATATATTTT
-,TRBJ1-1,-,TRBV11-2,CASSSSGGWTEAFF,TGTGCCAGCAGCTCTTCGGGGGGGTGGACTGAAGCTTTCTTT
-,TRBJ2-5,-,TRBV15,CATSRVEWVGGSQDLQETQYF,TGTGCCACCAGCAGAGTGGAGTGGGTCGGGGGTTCACAGGATCTCCAAGAGACCCAGTACTTC
once,TRBJ2-5,TRBD2,TRBV9,CASSGGSGAQETQYF,TGTGCCAGCAGCGGGGGTAGCGGGGCCCAAGAGACCCAGTACTTC
-,TRBJ2-3,TRBD2,TRBV5-1,CASSTSGGAGDTQYF,TGCGCCAGCAGCACGAGCGGGGGGGCAGGAGATACGCAGTATTTT
once,TRBJ1-1,-,TRBV5-8,CASVNDWDKAFF,TGTGCCAGCGTCAACGACTGGGACAAAGCTTTCTTT
-,TRBJ2-2,-,TRBV5-4,CASSLSQGGTGELFF,TGTGCCAGCAGCTTGAGTCAGGGGGGCACCGGGGAGCTGTTTTTT
-,TRBJ1-5,TRBD1,TRBV7-8,CASSLGTGGDQPQHF,TGTGCCAGCAGCTTAGGAACAGGGGGGGATCAGCCCCAGCATTTT
-,TRBJ2-5,TRBD2,TRBV30,CAWLSRGEAETQYF,TGTGCCTGGCTATCGCGGGGGGAGGCAGAGACCCAGTACTTC
once,TRBJ1-1,TRBD1,TRBV10-3,CAISTGGETEAFF,TGTGCCATCAGTACAGGGGGGGAAACTGAAGCTTTCTTT
-,TRBJ2-5,TRBD2,TRBV6-6,CASSPGTSGQETQYF,TGTGCCAGCAGTCCCGGGACTAGCGGGCAAGAGACCCAGTACTTC
-,TRBJ2-4,TRBD2,TRBV2,CASSRTSGNIQYF,TGTGCCAGTTCGCGGACTAGCGGAAACATTCAGTACTTC
-,TRBJ2-7,-,TRBV18,CASSPPEAVSSYEQYF,TGTGCCAGCTCACCACCCGAGGCGGTGAGCTCCTACGAGCAGTACTTC
-,TRBJ2-7,-,TRBV20-1,CRPRRAEEQYF,TGCAGGCCCCGCAGGGCGGAAGAGCAGTACTTC
medium-sized,TRBJ2-1,TRBD2,TRBV19,CASTLNAGGSYNEQFF,TGTGCCAGTACCCTGAACGCGGGGGGCTCCTACAATGAGCAGTTCTTC
few,TRBJ2-7,TRBD2,TRBV19,CASSPSGLAGTYEQYF,TGTGCCAGTAGTCCTTCCGGACTAGCGGGAACCTACGAGCAGTACTTC
once,TRBJ2-7,-,TRBV6-6,CASSYSRYSYEQYF,TGTGCCAGCAGTTACTCTCGTTATTCCTACGAGCAGTACTTC
once,TRBJ2-3,TRBD2,TRBV30,CAWSHGGARDTQYF,TGTGCCTGGAGTCACGGGGGGGCCCGTGATACGCAGTATTTT
once,TRBJ1-1,-,TRBV19,CASTGTFEAFF,TGTGCCAGTACCGGGACATTTGAAGCTTTCTTT
-,TRBJ1-1,-,TRBV5-1,CASSSQPGTNTEAFF,TGCGCCAGCAGCTCGCAACCGGGAACGAACACTGAAGCTTTCTTT
-,TRBJ2-1,TRBD1,TRBV7-3,CASSRPQGGNEQFF,TGTGCCAGCAGCCGACCACAGGGGGGCAATGAGCAGTTCTTC
-,TRBJ2-5,TRBD2,TRBV4-2,CASSQGLAEGTQETQYF,TGTGCCAGCAGCCAAGGACTAGCGGAGGGGACGCAAGAGACCCAGTACTTC
-,TRBJ1-1,-,TRBV9,CASSVGTRNTEAFF,TGTGCCAGCAGCGTAGGGACAAGGAACACTGAAGCTTTCTTT
-,TRBJ2-1,TRBD2,TRBV5-1,CASSLGTGGYDNEQFF,TGCGCCAGCAGCTTGGGTACGGGGGGATACGACAATGAGCAGTTCTTC